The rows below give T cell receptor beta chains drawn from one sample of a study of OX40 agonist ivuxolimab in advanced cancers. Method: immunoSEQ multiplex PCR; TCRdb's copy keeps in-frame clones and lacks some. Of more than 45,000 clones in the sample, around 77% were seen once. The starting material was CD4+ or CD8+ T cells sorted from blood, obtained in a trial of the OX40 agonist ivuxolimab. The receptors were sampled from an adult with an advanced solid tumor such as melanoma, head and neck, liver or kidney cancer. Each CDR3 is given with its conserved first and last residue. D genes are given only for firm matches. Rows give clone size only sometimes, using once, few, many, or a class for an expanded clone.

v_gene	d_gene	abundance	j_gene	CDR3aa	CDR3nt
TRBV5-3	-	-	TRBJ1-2	CARSWAGHLNYGYTF	TGTGCCAGAAGCTGGGCGGGACATCTCAACTATGGCTACACCTTC
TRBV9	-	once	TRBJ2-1	CASSANSGTAGFF	TGTGCCAGCAGCGCCAACTCCGGGACCGCAGGGTTCTTC
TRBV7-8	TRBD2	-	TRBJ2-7	CASSTQQTSGRRQYF	TGTGCCAGCAGCACGCAACAGACTAGCGGGAGACGGCAGTACTTC
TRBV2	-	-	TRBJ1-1	CASSKGQYTEAFF	TGTGCCAGCAGTAAAGGACAGTACACTGAAGCTTTCTTT
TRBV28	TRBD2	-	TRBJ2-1	CASSTPGLGHYEQFF	TGTGCCAGCAGTACACCGGGACTAGGTCACTATGAGCAGTTCTTC
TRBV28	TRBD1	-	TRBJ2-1	CASSPPGGTGEFF	TGTGCCAGCAGTCCACCAGGGGGGACAGGGGAATTCTTC
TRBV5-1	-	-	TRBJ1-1	CASSLTGSHTEAFF	TGCGCCAGCAGCTTGACAGGGTCGCACACTGAAGCTTTCTTT
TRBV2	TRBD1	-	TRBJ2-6	CASFETGGGSGANVLTF	TGTGCCAGCTTTGAGACAGGGGGCGGCTCTGGGGCCAACGTCCTGACTTTC
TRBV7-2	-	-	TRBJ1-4	CASSNRGPSYNEKLFF	TGTGCCAGCAGTAACCGGGGGCCCTCTTATAATGAAAAACTGTTTTTT
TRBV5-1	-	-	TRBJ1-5	CASSFTGSENQPQHF	TGCGCCAGCAGCTTTACAGGGTCGGAAAATCAGCCCCAGCATTTT
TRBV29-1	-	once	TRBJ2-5	CSVEELGETQYF	TGCAGCGTTGAAGAATTGGGGGAGACCCAGTACTTC
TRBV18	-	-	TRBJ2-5	CASSTDRQETQYF	TGTGCCAGCTCAACTGACAGGCAAGAGACCCAGTACTTC
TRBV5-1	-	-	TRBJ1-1	CASSRRAEVTEAFF	TGCGCCAGCAGCCGCCGGGCTGAGGTCACTGAAGCTTTCTTT
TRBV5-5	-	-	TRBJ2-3	CASSSIGGNTDTQYF	TGTGCCAGCAGCTCAATAGGAGGGAACACAGATACGCAGTATTTT
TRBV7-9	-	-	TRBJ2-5	CASSSKRRVSETQYF	TGTGCCAGCAGCTCGAAGAGGCGGGTATCGGAGACCCAGTACTTC